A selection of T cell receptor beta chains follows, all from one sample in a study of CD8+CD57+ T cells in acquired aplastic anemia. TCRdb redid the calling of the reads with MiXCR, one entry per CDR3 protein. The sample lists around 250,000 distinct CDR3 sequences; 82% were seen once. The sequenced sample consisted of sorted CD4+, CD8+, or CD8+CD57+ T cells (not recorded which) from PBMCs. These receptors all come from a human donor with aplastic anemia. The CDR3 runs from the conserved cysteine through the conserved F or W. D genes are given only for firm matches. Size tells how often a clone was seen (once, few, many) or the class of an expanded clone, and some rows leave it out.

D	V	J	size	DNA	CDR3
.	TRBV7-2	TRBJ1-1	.	TGTGCCAGCAGCTTAGAACAGACCGGGGAGCTGGTTTTTTTCTTT	CASSLEQTGELVFFF
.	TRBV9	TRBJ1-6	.	TGTGCCAGCAGCCTGAGTTCCTATAATTCATACCTCCACTTT	CASSLSSYNSYLHF
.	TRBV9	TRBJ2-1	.	TGTGCCAGCGGCTTAGCAGGGGAGCATCTCTTC	CASGLAGEHLF
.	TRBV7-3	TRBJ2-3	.	TGTGCCAGCAGCCCATACAGCGCAGACGCGCAGCAGTTTTTT	CASSPYSADAQQFF
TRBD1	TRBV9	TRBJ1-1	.	TGTGCCAGCAGCGGAGGGGGGACAGGGAACACTGAAGCTTTCTTT	CASSGGGTGNTEAFF
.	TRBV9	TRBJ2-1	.	.	CASGEESHTQYFEQFF
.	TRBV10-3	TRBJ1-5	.	TGTGCCATCAGTGTAGAAAGCAATCAGCCCCAGCATTTT	CAISVESNQPQHF
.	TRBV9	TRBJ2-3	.	TGTGCCAGCAGCGCTGGGGGACGCGGCGATACGCAGGATTTT	CASSAGGRGDTQDF
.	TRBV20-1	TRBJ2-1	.	TGCAGTGCTTTCCAAGGGAACCATGAGCAGTTCTTC	CSAFQGNHEQFF
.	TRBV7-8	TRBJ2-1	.	TGTGCCAGCAGCTTGAGGGTCGGGAGCGGTGATGAGCAGTTCTTC	CASSLRVGSGDEQFF
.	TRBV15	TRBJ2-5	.	TGTCCCACCAGCAAGCGCTCCATCCAAGAGACCCAGTACTTC	CPTSKRSIQETQYF
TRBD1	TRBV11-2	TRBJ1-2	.	TGTGCCAGCAGCTTAGAAACCCTATCCCTTACGGGACAGCACTATGGCTACACCTTC	CASSLETLSLTGQHYGYTF
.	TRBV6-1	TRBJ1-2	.	TGTGCCAGCCAGGGACTAGCGGGAGCTGGCTACACCTTC	CASQGLAGAGYTF
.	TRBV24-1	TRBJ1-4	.	TGTGCCACCAGTGAGTCTACAAGAGAACAAATTAATGAAAAACTGTTTTTT	CATSESTREQINEKLFF
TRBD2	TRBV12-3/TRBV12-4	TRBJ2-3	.	TGTGCCAGCAGTTTAGCAGCGGGGCGGTCTGTTGTACGATTT	CASSLAAGRSVVRF
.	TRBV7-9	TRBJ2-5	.	.	CASSPTGHEQYFGF
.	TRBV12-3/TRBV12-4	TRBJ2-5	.	TGTGCCAGCAGCGCAGGGTCAGACCAAGAGACCCAGTACTTC	CASSAGSDQETQYF
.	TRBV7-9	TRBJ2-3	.	.	CASSSADTQYFRPF
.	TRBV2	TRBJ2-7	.	.	CASSDGGIHEQFFEPGF
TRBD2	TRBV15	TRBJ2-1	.	TGTGCCAGCAGCTTTGAATTCAGCGGGGGGAGCGATGCGCAGTTCTTC	CASSFEFSGGSDAQFF
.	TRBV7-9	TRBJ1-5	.	TGTGCCAGCAGCGAATCTAGCGGGGGGCAGTTCAATGAGTTT	CASSESSGGQFNEF
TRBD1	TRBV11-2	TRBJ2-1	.	TGTGCCAGCAGCTCACTCGACAGGGGGGGGAGCGATGAGCAGTTCTTC	CASSSLDRGGSDEQFF
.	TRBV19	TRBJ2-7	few	TGTGCCAGTAGTATTGACCGGTACTACGAGCAGTACTTC	CASSIDRYYEQYF
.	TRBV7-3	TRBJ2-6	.	TGTGCCAGCAGTTCTAGGGGGACTTGGGGAGAGACCCAGCTGACTTTC	CASSSRGTWGETQLTF
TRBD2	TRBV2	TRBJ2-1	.	TGTGCCAGCAGAGGGAAAAGAAGCGGCGGGAGCGATGAGCAGTTCTTC	CASRGKRSGGSDEQFF
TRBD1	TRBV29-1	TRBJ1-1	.	TGCAGCGTTGTGGTGGGGGACAGGGGGATCACTGAAGCTTTCTTT	CSVVVGDRGITEAFF
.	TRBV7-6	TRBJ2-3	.	TGTGCCAGCAGCTTGAACTCCGGAGTTGAGCAGTTTTTC	CASSLNSGVEQFF
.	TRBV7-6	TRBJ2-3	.	TGTGCCAGCAGCTCCGCTACAGGGAGTGAAACGCAGTATTTT	CASSSATGSETQYF
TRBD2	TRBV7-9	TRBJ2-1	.	TGTGCCAGCAGCGTCCCTAGCGGGGTATACAATGAGCAGTTCTTC	CASSVPSGVYNEQFF
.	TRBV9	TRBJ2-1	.	TGTGCCAGCAGCGATGGGGCAGACAATGAGCATTTTTTC	CASSDGADNEHFF
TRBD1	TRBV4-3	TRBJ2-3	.	TGCGCCAGCAGCCAAGACGGGACAGGGGCTGAGTACTTT	CASSQDGTGAEYF
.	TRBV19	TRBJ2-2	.	TGTGCCAGTAGGTTAAAGGGAAGCACCGGGGAGCTGTTTTTT	CASRLKGSTGELFF
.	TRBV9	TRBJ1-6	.	TGTGCCAGCAGCTTGGGGACGAGCGGCTATAATTCACCCCTCCACTTT	CASSLGTSGYNSPLHF
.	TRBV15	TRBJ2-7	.	TGTGCCATCAGTGTCGACAGGCTAACCTCCTACGAGCAGTACTTC	CAISVDRLTSYEQYF
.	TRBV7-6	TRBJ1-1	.	.	CASSFGVGTEAFFFF
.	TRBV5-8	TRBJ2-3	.	TGTGCCAGCAGCTTGAGCGGCCGTCCCGATACGCAGTATTTT	CASSLSGRPDTQYF
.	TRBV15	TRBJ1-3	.	TGTGCCACCAGCAGAGATCGAGGGATTGGAAACACCATATATTTT	CATSRDRGIGNTIYF
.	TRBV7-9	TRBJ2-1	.	TGTGCCAGCAGCATGGCAAGCGGACCGAACACTGAGGCGTTCTTC	CASSMASGPNTEAFF
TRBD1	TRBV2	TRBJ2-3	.	TGTGCCAGCGTAGGGGGACAGAGCACAGATACGCAGTATTTT	CASVGGQSTDTQYF
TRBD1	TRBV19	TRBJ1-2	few	TGTGCCAGTAGTATTAGACAGGGTCTTGGCTACACCTTC	CASSIRQGLGYTF